The clone carrying this TCR beta chain was observed a few times. Its antigen is as yet unknown. This sample is drawn from a study of cytomegalovirus exposure and HLA in healthy donors. Study context: From about 180 million T cells, an earlier analysis saw approximately 110 million unique TCR beta sequences. Points from the study as a whole: Researchers counted roughly 160 TCR beta chains as cytomegalovirus-associated.

13 Jbeta primers and 60 Vbeta primers were used for the PCR. Clones were read by immunoSEQ multiplex PCR, and TCRdb kept only the in-frame ones, dropping some. The sample has approximately 130,000 clones; 65% to 80% are singletons. Trimming left V 1 base short and J 10 bases short, with 20 bases between. CDR3 length: 16 amino acids. Germline lookup yields CDR1 MNHEY and CDR2 SMNVEV (reference sequence). V is TRBV27 and J is TRBJ2-1; a possible D gene is TRBD1 (6 bases). The origin of this receptor is a woman between 40 and 50 years old in good health and CMV-seronegative. Sequenced sample: PBMCs. CDR3 sequence reads: CASSLLAGALPIEQFF. CDR3 sequence (DNA): TGTGCCAGCAGTTTATTGGCAGGGGCCCTTCCCATCGAGCAGTTCTTC.